These 28 T cell receptor beta chains originate from one sample sequenced in a study of regulatory T cells in long-lasting Graves disease. The time point is: newly diagnosed GD, antithyroid drugs for less than 3 months. PBMC-extracted RNA yielded the TCR library. With iRepertoire HTBI primers and Arm-PCR of CDR3 regions, TCR beta libraries were built. TCRdb re-derived calls from the multiplex PCR reads in MiXCR, one entry per CDR3 protein. The sample consists of approximately 250,000 distinct CDR3 sequences, about a sixth of them appearing once. The material sequenced was peripheral blood mononuclear cells (PBMCs), taken at new diagnosis, from a patient treated with antithyroid drugs. Receptors originate from a female donor with Graves disease.

There are many counts of this clonotype. The CDR3 DNA reads TGTGCCACCAGTGATATTAGGGAGCAGTTCTTC. As protein: CATSDIREQFF. The rearrangement uses TRBV24-1 and TRBJ2-1; no clear D gene. Trimming shortened V by 3 bases and J by 10 bases, and 6 bases separated the two germline ends. Germline CDR1 is KGHDR and CDR2 is SFDVKD. The CDR3 sequence is 11 residues long.

This clonotype has at least ten counts. The J gene is TRBJ2-1, the V gene TRBV20-1; 12 positions match TRBD2. CDR3 length: 15 amino acids. Germline loops: CDR1 DFQATT, CDR2 SNEGSKA (reference sequence). J lost 4 bases, V lost 0 bases, and 1 base had no gene match. CDR3 loop: CSAREGTSGYNEQFF. The CDR3 DNA follows: TGCAGTGCTAGAGAGGGGACTAGCGGGTACAATGAGCAGTTCTTC.

This sequence joins TRBV5-1 and TRBJ2-7, with D hard to call. The V end was cut by 3 bases, the J end by 2 bases, with 9 bases between. The CDR3 consists of 13 residues. Germline CDR1 is SGHRS and CDR2 is YFSETQ. CDR3 region: CASSWTSPYEQYF. The DNA of the CDR3 is TGCGCCAGCAGCTGGACCTCTCCCTACGAGCAGTACTTC.

Only a few counts were recorded for this clonotype. V is TRBV4-3 and J is TRBJ2-3; the D is unclear. The CDR3 covers 14 residues. Trimming left V 3 bases short and J 1 base short, with 8 bases between. Germline V gene lookup returns CDR1 LGHNA and CDR2 YSLEER. The CDR3 sequence: CASSHAERTDTQYF. The CDR3 bases are TGCGCCAGCAGCCACGCGGAACGCACAGATACGCAGTATTTT.

This clonotype has only one observation. The DNA for the CDR3 is TGTGCCAGCAGGGACTGGACTAGCGGGTACACAGATACGCAGTATTTT. As protein: CASRDWTSGYTDTQYF. The V gene is TRBV11-1, the J gene TRBJ2-3; 11 nucleotides agree with TRBD2. Trimming removed 6 bases from V and 2 bases from J; junction bases left unmatched: 7. This CDR3 is built from 16 residues. Germline-derived CDR1 and CDR2 are SGHAT and FQDESV (reference sequence).

In its sample, this clonotype was seen a few times. The J gene is TRBJ1-1, the V gene TRBV19; D not certain. V gave up 7 bases and J gave up 0 bases, with 9 bases separating them. The CDR3 spans 13 residues. CDR1 and CDR2 from the germline V gene are LNHDA and SQIVND (reference sequence). The CDR3: CASINNLNTEAFF. CDR3 sequence (DNA): TGTGCCAGTATCAATAATCTGAACACTGAAGCTTTCTTT.

This clonotype was recorded at least ten times. J is TRBJ2-7 and V is TRBV30, with D uncertain. From germline, CDR1 is GTSNPN and CDR2 SVGIG (reference sequence). Trimming pared 3 bases from V and 0 bases from J, leaving 12 bases between. The length of the CDR3 is 14 residues. CDR3 protein: CAWRAGGYSYEQYF. As DNA, the CDR3 is TGTGCCTGGAGGGCCGGCGGATACTCCTACGAGCAGTACTTC.

The chain has TRBV11-2 and TRBJ2-7, with a tentative D call TRBD1 (5 bases). This CDR3 has 15 amino acids. The V gene lost 0 bases and the J gene lost 3 bases, with 12 bases spanning the gap. Germline V gene data show CDR1 as SGHAT and CDR2 as FQNNGV. The chain's CDR3 is CASSLDWGQGYEQYF. CDR3 bases: TGTGCCAGCAGCTTAGATTGGGGCCAGGGCTACGAGCAGTACTTC.

The table lists this clonotype with many counts. The chain is built from TRBV24-1 and TRBJ2-3; 7 nucleotides align to TRBD1. This CDR3 is built from 13 residues. V lost 5 bases, J lost 4 bases, and 2 bases stayed unmatched. In germline, CDR1 is KGHDR, CDR2 SFDVKD. For the CDR3, the DNA is TGTGCCACCAGTGTCCAGGGGGCAGATACGCAGTATTTT. This codes for CATSVQGADTQYF.

Regarding this clonotype: This sequence may be a read error, since a much larger clone differs from it by one base. This chain uses TRBV3-1 with TRBJ1-6; D is undetermined. Germline V gene sequence: CDR1 LGHDT, CDR2 YNNKEL (reference sequence). This CDR3 is built from 13 residues. V was shortened by 8 bases and J by 6 bases, with 11 bases between the two germline ends. The CDR3 protein is CASGRTRNSPLHF. Here the CDR3 DNA reads TGTGCCAGCGGCCGAACCCGTAATTCACCCCTCCACTTT.

This clonotype was seen many times. The chain has TRBV28 and TRBJ2-3; no clear D gene. Trimming shortened V by 6 bases and J by 5 bases, and 9 bases separated the two germline ends. Germline assignment: CDR1 MDHEN and CDR2 SYDVKM. The CDR3 loop spans 12 amino acids. The CDR3 protein is CASRPQEDTQYF. CDR3 DNA: TGTGCCAGCAGACCCCAGGAAGATACGCAGTATTTT. The full variable domain, with the rest looked up from reference TRBV28 and TRBJ2-3, is DVKVTQSSRYLVKRTGEKVFLECVQDMDHENMFWYRQDPGLGLRLIYFSYDVKMKEKGDIPEGYSVSREKKERFSLILESASTNQTSMYLCASRPQEDTQYFGPGTRLTVL.

This clonotype was seen only a few times. The chain has TRBV19 and TRBJ2-1; 12 positions agree with TRBD1. The V gene end was trimmed by 1 base and the J gene end by 6 bases; junction bases not matched to a gene: 16. Germline V gives CDR1 LNHDA, CDR2 SQIVND (reference sequence). The length of the CDR3 is 20 residues. The CDR3: CASSIVGHLGGQGAGNEQFF. As DNA, the CDR3 is TGTGCCAGTAGTATAGTAGGGCACCTTGGGGGACAGGGGGCGGGCAATGAGCAGTTCTTC.

This rearrangement joins TRBV24-1 to TRBJ2-1, with 8 positions matching TRBD2. The CDR3 totals 17 residues. V lost 2 bases to trimming and J lost 0 bases; unmatched junction nucleotides: 5. The V gene's germline CDR1 is KGHDR and CDR2 SFDVKD. This CDR3 is CATSDSLAGLSYNEQFF. Written as DNA, the CDR3 is TGTGCCACCAGTGATTCCCTAGCGGGCCTCTCCTACAATGAGCAGTTCTTC.

The table lists this clonotype with a few counts. The chain uses TRBV6-2 or TRBV6-3 and TRBJ2-3; D remains ambiguous. The CDR3 runs to 11 residues. The germline CDR1 and CDR2 sequences are MNHEY and SVGEGT. Trimming pared 2 bases from V and 6 bases from J, leaving 3 bases between. DNA for the CDR3: TGTGCCAGCAGTTACGGCGATACGCAGTATTTT. It translates to CASSYGDTQYF.

This clonotype was counted many times. V gene TRBV6-1 combines with J gene TRBJ1-1; D not certain. The CDR3 loop spans 13 amino acids. Trimming cost V 7 bases and J 6 bases, with 15 bases left between them. Germline V gene sequence: CDR1 MNHNS, CDR2 SASEGT. CDR3 sequence: CASTEGVRAEAFF. DNA of the CDR3: TGTGCCAGCACCGAAGGAGTGAGGGCTGAAGCTTTCTTT.

On this clonotype itself: Only one base separates this from a far larger clonotype, so it likely reflects a read error. This is likely a read error, given that the CDR3 carries no conserved phenylalanine or tryptophan at its end. This rearrangement joins TRBV9 to TRBJ1-1; D remains unclear. V lost 5 bases, J lost 4 bases, and 18 bases lay in between. CDR3 length: 15 residues. Germline loops: CDR1 SGDLS, CDR2 YYNGEE. The CDR3 nucleotides read TGTGCCAGCAGTGACTTGGGCAGGAGAGGCACTGAAGCTTTCTCT. Protein: CASSDLGRRGTEAFS.

This clonotype was detected ten times or more. The chain employs TRBV6-5 and TRBJ1-4, with D unclear. Deletions cut 0 bases from V and 5 bases from J, with 13 bases between. The germline V gene has CDR1 MNHEY and CDR2 SVGAGI. CDR3 length: 16 amino acids. The CDR3 nucleotides read TGTGCCAGCAGTTACTCGAACCCGGGGAGAAATGAAAAACTGTTTTTT. It yields the protein CASSYSNPGRNEKLFF.

This clonotype was found many times. The genes are TRBV20-1 and TRBJ1-6; D not certain. The CDR3 extends over 11 amino acids. The V and J ends lost 3 bases and 15 bases respectively, with 12 bases between them. CDR1 DFQATT and CDR2 SNEGSKA come from the germline V gene (reference sequence). CDR3 amino acids: CSARAPLGLHF. The CDR3 region has the DNA TGCAGTGCTAGGGCCCCGCTGGGCCTCCACTTT.

This clonotype was observed at least ten times. The chain joins TRBV7-9 to TRBJ1-5; 9 bases align to TRBD1. The J segment lost 7 bases and the V segment lost 6 bases, leaving 10 bases of the junction unmatched. This CDR3 contains 15 residues. Germline lookup yields CDR1 SEHNR and CDR2 FQNEAQ (reference sequence). CDR3 DNA: TGTGCCAGCAGTACGGACAGGGGAGGCAGGCAGCCCCAGCATTTT. This translates into CASSTDRGGRQPQHF.

Comments on this clonotype: With a much larger clone just one base away, this may be a read error. This chain connects TRBV6-2 or TRBV6-3 to TRBJ1-1; D may be TRBD1 (5 bases). Looked up from germline, CDR1 is MNHEY and CDR2 is SVGEGT. The length of the CDR3 is 14 residues. The CDR3, as DNA: TGTGCCGGCAGTTATTCTCCGGGACCTACTGAAGCTTTCTTT. The encoded protein is CAGSYSPGPTEAFF.

The chain employs TRBV28 and TRBJ1-6, with a possible D match to TRBD1 (5 bases). Per the germline V gene, CDR1 is MDHEN and CDR2 is SYDVKM. Deletions cut 6 bases from V and 7 bases from J, with 13 bases between. The CDR3 extends over 14 amino acids. CDR3: CASSFSGTNSPLHF. CDR3 nucleotides: TGTGCCAGCAGCTTTAGCGGGACCAATTCACCCCTCCACTTT.

This clonotype came up a few times. The J gene is TRBJ2-7, the V gene TRBV15, with a weak D call TRBD2 (5 bases). The germline V gene encodes CDR1 LNHNV and CDR2 YYDKDF (reference sequence). The CDR3 has 15 amino acids. The V gene lost 0 bases and the J gene lost 4 bases, with 13 bases spanning the gap. The CDR3 region is CATSRDRGEGYEQYF. The CDR3 nucleotides read TGTGCCACCAGCAGAGATCGGGGTGAAGGGTACGAGCAGTACTTC.

This clonotype was seen repeatedly, ten times or more. The chain links TRBV4-2 to TRBJ1-5, with 9 bases identical to TRBD1. The CDR3 loop spans 15 amino acids. CDR1 is LGHNA, CDR2 YNFKEQ, per germline. The V gene end was trimmed by 3 bases and the J gene end by 0 bases; junction bases not matched to a gene: 0. The CDR3 DNA reads TGTGCCAGCAGCCAGGGACAGGGTAGCAATCAGCCCCAGCATTTT. Protein sequence: CASSQGQGSNQPQHF.

This clonotype has ten or more counts. The CDR3 is CASSPLGGPNEQFF. The CDR3, as DNA: TGTGCCAGCAGCCCGTTGGGAGGGCCAAATGAGCAGTTCTTC. The chain couples TRBV7-8 to TRBJ2-1; 7 bases match TRBD2. After removal of 5 bases from V and 7 bases from J, the junction contained 8 bases not matched to a gene. The CDR3 runs to 14 residues. The germline V gene encodes CDR1 SGHVS and CDR2 FQNEAQ.

As for this clonotype: This could be a read error, since a much larger clone is one nucleotide away. V gene TRBV28 combines with J gene TRBJ1-5; D ambiguous. Germline CDR1 MDHEN, CDR2 SYDVKM. The CDR3 length is 14 residues. V was shortened by 7 bases and J by 5 bases, with 15 bases between the two germline ends. CDR3 DNA: TGTGCCAGCACCGACGTACAGTCTTATCAGCCCCAGCATTTT. It translates to CASTDVQSYQPQHF.

In regard to this clonotype: At one of its ends the junction is not consistent with the germline gene, which may arise from a read error. The chain recombines TRBV11-3 with TRBJ2-3; 15 bases align to TRBD2. Germline V gene data show CDR1 as SGHNT and CDR2 as YENEEA. This CDR3 spans 16 amino acids. In DNA form, the CDR3 reads TGTACCAGCAGCCGCCGGACTAGCGGGGGGGGGGATACGCAGTATTTT. Translated, it gives CTSSRRTSGGGDTQYF. Full variable domain (missing parts from reference TRBV11-3 and TRBJ2-3): EAGVVQSPRYKIIEKKQPVAFWCNPISGHNTLYWYLQNLGQGPELLIRYENEEAVDDSQLPKDRFSAERLKGVDSTLKIQPAELGDSAVYLCTSSRRTSGGGDTQYFGPGTRLTVL.

This clonotype appeared many times. The chain employs TRBV2 and TRBJ2-2; no clear D. This CDR3 is 11 amino acids long. Looked up from germline, CDR1 is SNHLY and CDR2 is FYNNEI. V lost 7 bases to trimming and J lost 8 bases, with 8 bases between them. The CDR3 nucleotides read TGTGCCAGCAAACAATCTGGGGAGCTGTTTTTT. Encoded protein: CASKQSGELFF.

V is TRBV27 and J is TRBJ2-3, with unresolved D. Trimming removed 6 bases from V and 0 bases from J, with 13 bases in between. The CDR3 spans 15 residues. Germline loops: CDR1 MNHEY, CDR2 SMNVEV (reference sequence). The CDR3 DNA reads TGTGCCAGCAGGGGCCATGGGGTCAGCACAGATACGCAGTATTTT. Protein product: CASRGHGVSTDTQYF.